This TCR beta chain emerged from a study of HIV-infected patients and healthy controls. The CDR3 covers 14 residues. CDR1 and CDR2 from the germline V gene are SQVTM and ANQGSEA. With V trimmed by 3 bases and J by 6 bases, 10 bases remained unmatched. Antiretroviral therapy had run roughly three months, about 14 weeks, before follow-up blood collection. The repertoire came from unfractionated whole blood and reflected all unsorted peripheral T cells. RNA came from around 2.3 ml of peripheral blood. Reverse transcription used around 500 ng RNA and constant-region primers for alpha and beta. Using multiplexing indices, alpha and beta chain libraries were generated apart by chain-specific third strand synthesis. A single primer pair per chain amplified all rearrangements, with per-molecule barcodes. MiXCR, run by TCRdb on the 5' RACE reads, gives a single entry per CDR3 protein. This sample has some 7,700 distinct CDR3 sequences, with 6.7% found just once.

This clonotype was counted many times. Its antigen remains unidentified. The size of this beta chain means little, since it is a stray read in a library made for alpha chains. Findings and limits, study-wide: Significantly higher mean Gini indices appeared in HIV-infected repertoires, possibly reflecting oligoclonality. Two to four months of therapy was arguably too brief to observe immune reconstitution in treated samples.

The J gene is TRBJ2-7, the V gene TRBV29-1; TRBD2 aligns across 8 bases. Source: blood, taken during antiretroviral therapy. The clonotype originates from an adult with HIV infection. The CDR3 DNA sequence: TGCAGCGTTGATCCCGGCGGGGGGACGGGCGAGCAGTACTTC. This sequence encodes CSVDPGGGTGEQYF.